Listed below are T cell receptor beta chains from one sample, sequenced in a study of T cell responses to AZD1222 COVID-19 vaccine. Produced via immunoSEQ multiplex PCR; TCRdb's table is partial and in-frame only. The table includes around 70,000 clones, 80% to 85% detected once. Sample: peripheral blood, taken on day 0 of AZD1222 vaccination. Receptors originate from an adult in good health. CDR3s include the opening cysteine and the closing phenylalanine or tryptophan. D genes are given only for firm matches.

D	V	J	CDR3
NA	TRBV18	TRBJ2-1	CASSPPGYNEQFF
TRBD2	TRBV6-5	TRBJ2-5	CASLSGGARETQYF
NA	TRBV12-5	TRBJ2-5	CASGLVTGQARSMRLQKETQYF
TRBD2	TRBV3-1/TRBV3-2	TRBJ2-5	CASSPETGGFETQYF
NA	TRBV12-3/TRBV12-4	TRBJ2-2	CASSPQTGELFF
NA	TRBV2	TRBJ1-3	CASRIFGVSGNTIYF
NA	TRBV3-1/TRBV3-2	TRBJ2-3	CASSHSGGGDTQYF
TRBD1	TRBV5-6	TRBJ1-2	CASSLDRGKDYGYTF
NA	TRBV20-1	TRBJ1-1	CSALRNTEAFF
NA	TRBV4-3	TRBJ2-1	CASSQEATATYNEQFF
NA	TRBV11-3	TRBJ2-3	CASSLVSAHGTDTQYF
TRBD1	TRBV3-1/TRBV3-2	TRBJ2-7	CASSQAWTGAYEQYF
NA	TRBV19	TRBJ1-4	CASQELRGEKLFF
NA	TRBV3-1/TRBV3-2	TRBJ1-1	CASSRNWGLRTEAFF
NA	TRBV21-1	TRBJ2-7	CASGEGEGGGYEQYF
NA	TRBV5-1	TRBJ1-5	CASSLSWSQPQHF
TRBD2	TRBV19	TRBJ2-3	CASSRYLAGSRTDTQYF
TRBD2	TRBV7-8	TRBJ2-3	CASSLGGTGDTQYF
NA	TRBV19	TRBJ1-5	CASSTTGWRQPQHF
NA	TRBV7-6	TRBJ2-4	CASSLVEPAKNIQYF
NA	TRBV28	TRBJ1-2	CASSLTGTGGYTF
NA	TRBV11-2	TRBJ1-5	CASSLGSGQPQHF
TRBD1	TRBV2	TRBJ1-4	CASMPRGGIATNEKLFF
NA	TRBV3-1/TRBV3-2	TRBJ1-4	CASSPARKEKLFF
NA	TRBV5-5	TRBJ1-6	CASSFGTAYSPLHF
NA	TRBV7-2	TRBJ1-2	CASSLWGDGYTF
NA	TRBV10-3	TRBJ1-2	CAITGSYLYGYTF
NA	TRBV7-8	TRBJ1-5	CASSLVGQRSNQPQHF
NA	TRBV6-5	TRBJ1-4	CASSYVHPTNEKLFF
NA	TRBV5-1	TRBJ2-7	CASSFEAAMGVTYEQYF
NA	TRBV5-1	TRBJ2-7	CASSLLASREQYF
NA	TRBV10-3	TRBJ1-6	CAISDKGRSSYNSPLHF
TRBD2	TRBV12-5	TRBJ2-2	CASGSGTGWNTGELFF
NA	TRBV12-3/TRBV12-4	TRBJ1-5	CASSGDLFQPQHF
TRBD2	TRBV7-9	TRBJ2-3	CASSPPSGAGDTQYF
NA	TRBV7-8	TRBJ1-6	CASSFDRNSPLHF
NA	TRBV5-1	TRBJ2-7	CASSLLRGATYEQYF
NA	TRBV30	TRBJ1-5	CAWSGSGRNQPQHF
NA	TRBV6-8	TRBJ2-2	CASSRAPMETGELFF
NA	TRBV6-2/TRBV6-3	TRBJ1-6	CASSKLMSRSSYNSPLHF
NA	TRBV10-3	TRBJ1-1	CAISESPGPGAEAFF
NA	TRBV3-1/TRBV3-2	TRBJ2-5	CASRQVGLGETQYF